This T cell receptor (beta chain) was recovered during a study of T cell repertoires in cytomegalovirus infection. Study details: Matching HLA type, along with CMV infection, was indicated by public TCR beta signatures.

Trimming at V came to 4 bases and at J to 4 bases, leaving 4 bases not matched to a gene. Germline loops: CDR1 SGHRS, CDR2 YFSETQ. The CDR3 loop spans 14 amino acids. On this clonotype itself: The antigen is undetermined.

Study results and caveats: Summed public TCR beta family frequency identified CMV carriers bearing the relevant HLA.

From the reads, TCRdb called clonotypes with MiXCR, one entry per CDR3 protein. The table records around 330,000 distinct CDR3 sequences, 15% to 20% of them present only once. The source material was PBMCs. V and J are TRBV5-1 and TRBJ1-1; 10 nucleotides match TRBD1. This TCR was recovered from a human donor in good health (CMV status not recorded). Some clones in this sample may be carry-over from other donors' samples. The CDR3 coding sequence is TGCGCCAGCAGCACGGGACAGGGGTCCACTGAAGCTTTCTTT. This codes for CASSTGQGSTEAFF.